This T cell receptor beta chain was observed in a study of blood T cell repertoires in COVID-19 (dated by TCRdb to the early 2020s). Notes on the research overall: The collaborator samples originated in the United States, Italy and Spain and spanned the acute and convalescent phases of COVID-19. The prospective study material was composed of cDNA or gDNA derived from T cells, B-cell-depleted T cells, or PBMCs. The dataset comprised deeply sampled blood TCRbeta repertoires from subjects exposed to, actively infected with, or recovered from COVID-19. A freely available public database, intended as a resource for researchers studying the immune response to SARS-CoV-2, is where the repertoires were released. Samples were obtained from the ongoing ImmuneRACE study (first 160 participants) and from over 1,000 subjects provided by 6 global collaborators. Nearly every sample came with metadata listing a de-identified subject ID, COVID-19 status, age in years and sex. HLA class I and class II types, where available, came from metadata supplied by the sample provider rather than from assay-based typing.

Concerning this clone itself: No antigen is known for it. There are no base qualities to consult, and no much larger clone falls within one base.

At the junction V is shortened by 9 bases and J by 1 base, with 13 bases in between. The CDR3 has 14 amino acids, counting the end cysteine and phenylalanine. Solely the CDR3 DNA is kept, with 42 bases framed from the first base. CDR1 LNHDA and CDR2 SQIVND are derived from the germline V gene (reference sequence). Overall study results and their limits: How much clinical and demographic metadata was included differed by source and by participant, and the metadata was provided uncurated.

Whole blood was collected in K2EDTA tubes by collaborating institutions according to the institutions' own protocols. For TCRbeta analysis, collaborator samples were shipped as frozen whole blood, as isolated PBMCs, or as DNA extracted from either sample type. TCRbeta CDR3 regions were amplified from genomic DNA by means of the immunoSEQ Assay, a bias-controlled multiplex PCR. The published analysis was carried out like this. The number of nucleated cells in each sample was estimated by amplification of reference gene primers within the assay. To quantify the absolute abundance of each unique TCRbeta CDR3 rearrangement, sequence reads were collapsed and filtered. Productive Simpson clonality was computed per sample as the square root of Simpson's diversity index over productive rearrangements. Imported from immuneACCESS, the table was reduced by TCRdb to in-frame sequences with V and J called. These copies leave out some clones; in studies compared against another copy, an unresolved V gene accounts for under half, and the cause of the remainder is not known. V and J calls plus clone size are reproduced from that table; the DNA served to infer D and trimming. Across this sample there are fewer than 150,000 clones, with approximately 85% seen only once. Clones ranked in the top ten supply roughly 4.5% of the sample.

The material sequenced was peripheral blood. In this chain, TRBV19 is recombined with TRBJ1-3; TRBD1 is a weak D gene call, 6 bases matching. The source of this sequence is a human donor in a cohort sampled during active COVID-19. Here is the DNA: TGTGCCAGGATCCCGACAGGATCTGGAAACACCATATATTTT. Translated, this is CARIPTGSGNTIYF.